Listed here are 16 T cell receptor beta chains from one sample, sequenced in a study of spatial heterogeneity in lung cancer. What these receptors recognize is not known. Specified time point: sample taken at primary tumor resection. Study conclusions and caveats: For expanded intratumoral alpha and beta TCRs, counts tracked tumor mutation counts.

One entry per CDR3 protein, called by TCRdb with MiXCR from the 5' RACE reads. The table has several thousand distinct CDR3 sequences, less than 5.5% seen once. Source: lung tumor tissue, taken at surgery. The receptors were gathered from a female donor with early-stage non-small cell lung cancer.

This clonotype is medium-sized in the sample. V usage is TRBV20-1 and J usage is TRBJ1-2; D gene unclear. The length of the CDR3 is 12 residues. Per germline, CDR1 DFQATT and CDR2 SNEGSKA (reference sequence). V lost 5 bases, J lost 8 bases, and 15 bases lay in between. In DNA form, the CDR3 reads TGCAGTGCTCGACCCGTAATGGGGGGCTACACCTTC. Its translation is CSARPVMGGYTF.

Ten or more counts support this clonotype. The chain couples TRBV6-1 to TRBJ1-1; no reliable D call. Deletions cut 6 bases from V and 0 bases from J, with 14 bases between. CDR3 length: 15 amino acids. Germline lookup yields CDR1 MNHNS and CDR2 SASEGT. CDR3 loop: CASSSLVVMNTEAFF. The CDR3 DNA reads TGTGCCAGCAGCTCTTTGGTTGTTATGAACACTGAAGCTTTCTTT.

V gene TRBV7-9 combines with J gene TRBJ2-5; D is unclear. CDR3 size: 12 residues. V gave up 5 bases and J gave up 3 bases, with 7 bases separating them. The V gene's germline CDR1 is SEHNR and CDR2 FQNEAQ (reference sequence). CDR3 residues: CASSPVEETQYF. CDR3 coding DNA: TGTGCCAGCAGCCCCGTAGAAGAGACCCAGTACTTC. The full variable domain, with the rest looked up from reference TRBV7-9 and TRBJ2-5, is DTGVSQNPRHKITKRGQNVTFRCDPISEHNRLYWYRQTLGQGPEFLTYFQNEAQLEKSRLLSDRFSAERPKGSFSTLEIQRTEQGDSAMYLCASSPVEETQYFGPGTRLLVL.

This clonotype is medium-sized. The chain is built from TRBV12-3 or TRBV12-4 and TRBJ2-1, with 7 positions matching TRBD2. The CDR3 has 14 amino acids. V trimming: 4 bases; J trimming: 4 bases; junction bases outside the gene matches: 4. The CDR3 reads CASSSSGIYNEQFF. As DNA, the CDR3 is TGTGCCAGCAGTTCGAGCGGGATTTACAATGAGCAGTTCTTC.

J is TRBJ1-5 and V is TRBV6-1; 8 bases fit TRBD1. The CDR3 totals 16 residues. V lost 8 bases and J lost 2; bases outside the gene matches: 11. CDR1 MNHNS and CDR2 SASEGT come from the germline V gene. This chain's CDR3 is CASQWGQVGGNQPQHF. The CDR3 region has the DNA TGTGCCAGCCAATGGGGACAGGTTGGAGGCAATCAGCCCCAGCATTTT.

This clonotype counts as medium-sized. V usage is TRBV7-2 and J usage is TRBJ1-2, with D unresolved. With 1 base removed from V and 1 base from J, the gap between germline ends came to 16 bases. Germline values: CDR1 SGHTA, CDR2 FQGNSA. The CDR3 extends over 17 amino acids. The CDR3 bases are TGTGCCAGCAGCTTAGGACCCGGAAGCCGTGATAACTATGGCTACACCTTC. This encodes CASSLGPGSRDNYGYTF.

The sample holds a few counts of this clonotype. This sequence joins TRBV24-1 and TRBJ2-1; D uncertain. The CDR3 contains 13 residues. The germline V gene encodes CDR1 KGHDR and CDR2 SFDVKD. Trimming removed 0 bases at V and 4 bases at J, with 3 bases between. The CDR3 DNA reads as TGTGCCACCAGTGATTTGTGGTACAATGAGCAGTTCTTC. Its protein is CATSDLWYNEQFF.

The rearrangement uses TRBV12-2 and TRBJ2-6; TRBD1, as called in the table, went unchecked against the DNA. TRBV12-2 is a known pseudogene. The CDR3 is 16 residues long. Here the CDR3 reads CASRSPTRAGANVLTF. The CDR3 DNA reads as TGTGCAAGTCGCTCCCCGACCCGGGCGGGGGCCAACGTCCTGACTTTC.

This clonotype is medium-sized by share. The rearrangement links TRBV5-6 to TRBJ1-5, with 7 bases matching TRBD1. V lost 1 base and J lost 7; bases outside the gene matches: 11. This CDR3 region has 16 residues. Germline CDR1 is SGHDT and CDR2 is YYEEEE. The CDR3 DNA sequence: TGTGCCAGCAGCTTGAGGGGGCAGGGAGTTCGCCAGCCCCAGCATTTT. Translating it yields CASSLRGQGVRQPQHF.

This clonotype has a single count. V is TRBV5-5 and J is TRBJ1-5, with D maybe TRBD1 (6 bases). Germline assignment: CDR1 SGHKS and CDR2 YYEKEE (reference sequence). The V gene lost 4 bases and the J gene lost 1 base, with 9 bases spanning the gap. The CDR3 runs 14 residues. In nucleotides, the CDR3 is TGTGCCAGCAGCCGGGGACAAAGCAATCAGCCCCAGCATTTT. Its protein product is CASSRGQSNQPQHF.

This clonotype was detected only a few times. J is TRBJ1-2 and V is TRBV12-3 or TRBV12-4; possible D gene TRBD1, 5 bases. The CDR3 covers 12 residues. V lost 5 bases, J lost 4 bases, and 8 bases lay in between. As DNA, the CDR3 is TGTGCCAGCAGTCCCACAGGCTATGGCTACACCTTC. Its protein is CASSPTGYGYTF.

This clonotype was found many times. This chain joins TRBV12-3 or TRBV12-4 and TRBJ2-5, with D perhaps assigned TRBD1 or TRBD2 (5 bases each). This CDR3 has 17 amino acids. The V end lost 6 bases, the J end lost 1 base, and 21 bases lay between the germline ends. CDR3 bases: TGTGCCAGCAGCCGGCCGTGGGGGTGGGATAGCCAAGAGACCCAGTACTTC. Translation gives CASSRPWGWDSQETQYF.

This clonotype ranks as medium-sized (0.01 to 0.1%). The rearrangement links TRBV19 to TRBJ1-2; perhaps TRBD1 as D (5 bases). Germline V gene sequence: CDR1 LNHDA, CDR2 SQIVND (reference sequence). Trimming shortened V by 3 bases and J by 3 bases, and 17 bases separated the two germline ends. This CDR3 spans 16 amino acids. CDR3 sequence: CASSISAGALDYGYTF. Written as DNA, the CDR3 is TGTGCCAGTAGTATTTCTGCCGGGGCCCTTGACTATGGCTACACCTTC. Using reference TRBV19 and TRBJ1-2 for the parts outside the CDR3, the full variable domain is DGGITQSPKYLFRKEGQNVTLSCEQNLNHDAMYWYRQDPGQGLRLIYYSQIVNDFQKGDIAEGYSVSREKKESFPLTVTSAQKNPTAFYLCASSISAGALDYGYTFGSGTRLTVV.

This clonotype is medium-sized within its sample. In DNA form, the CDR3 reads TGCGCCAGCAGTGAGTCGACTCAGGGGGCCAACTATGGCTACACCTTC. Residues: CASSESTQGANYGYTF. V is TRBV10-2 and J is TRBJ1-2; 8 bases are shared with TRBD1. The trim removed 0 bases at V and 2 bases at J, leaving 5 bases unmatched. This CDR3 is built from 16 residues. Germline lookup yields CDR1 WSHSY and CDR2 SAAADI.

This clonotype is labeled medium-sized (0.01 to 0.1%). The rearrangement links TRBV27 to TRBJ1-3; the match to TRBD1 covers 9 bases. The CDR3 contains 15 residues. CDR1 MNHEY and CDR2 SMNVEV come from the germline V gene (reference sequence). Trimming removed 4 bases from V and 5 bases from J; junction bases left unmatched: 6. The CDR3 DNA is TGTGCCAGCAGTTCCAAGGGGACAGGGCGAAACACCATATATTTT. Translating it yields CASSSKGTGRNTIYF.

This clonotype has only a few counts. The chain links TRBV7-8 to TRBJ1-2, with D perhaps matching TRBD1 (6 bases). Trimming left V 8 bases short and J 4 bases short, with 11 bases between. Germline V lookup: CDR1 SGHVS, CDR2 FQNEAQ. This CDR3 region has 12 residues. The CDR3 loop is CASVDRSYGYTF. CDR3 coding DNA: TGTGCCAGCGTCGACAGGAGCTATGGCTACACCTTC.